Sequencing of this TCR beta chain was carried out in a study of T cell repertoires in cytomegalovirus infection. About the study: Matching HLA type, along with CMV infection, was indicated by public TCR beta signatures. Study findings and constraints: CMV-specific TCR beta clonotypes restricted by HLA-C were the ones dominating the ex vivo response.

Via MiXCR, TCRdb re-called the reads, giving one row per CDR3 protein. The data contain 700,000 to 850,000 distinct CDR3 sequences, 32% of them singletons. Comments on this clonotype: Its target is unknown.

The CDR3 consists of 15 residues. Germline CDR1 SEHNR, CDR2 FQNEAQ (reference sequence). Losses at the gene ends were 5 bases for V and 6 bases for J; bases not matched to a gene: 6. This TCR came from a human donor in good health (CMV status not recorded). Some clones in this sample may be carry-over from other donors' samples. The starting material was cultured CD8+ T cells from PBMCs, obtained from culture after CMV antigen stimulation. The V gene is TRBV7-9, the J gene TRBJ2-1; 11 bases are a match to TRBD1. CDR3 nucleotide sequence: TGTGCCAGCAGCCGTCGGACAGGGGGCCTCAATGAGCAGTTCTTC. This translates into CASSRRTGGLNEQFF.